This TCR beta chain is drawn from a study of Ad26.COV2.S vaccination and SARS-CoV-2 variants (dated by TCRdb to the early 2020s). Background for the entire study: Donors in the vaccine arm were drawn from COV1001, a multicentre, randomized, double-blind, placebo-controlled phase I-IIa trial testing Ad26.COV2.S in healthy adults. TCRbeta repertoire sequencing served as the tool for gauging how specific and how broad the SARS-CoV-2-reactive T cell receptors were following Ad26.COV2.S vaccination. Trial participants were randomized into five groups of five: low-dose or high-dose Ad26.COV2.S given once or twice, or placebo on both occasions. Dosing of Ad26.COV2.S was intramuscular, at either 5x10^10 or 1x10^11 viral particles, delivered as one shot or as two shots spaced 56 days apart. The TCR-sequenced set comprised approximately 30 samples: approximately 19 Ad26.COV2.S vaccine recipients, 5 placebo recipients and 8 SARS-CoV-2 convalescent individuals. Investigators did not know the trial group allocation while performing experiments and assessing outcomes.

In regard to this clone: Its antigen is not yet known. Base qualities are not provided; no much larger clone lies one nucleotide away.

The sample's treatment or condition label, decoded: roughly 20 received Ad26.COV2.S at low or high dose, single or two shots; about 5 received placebo; per-sample allocation not given. Repertoires of vaccine and placebo recipients were sequenced from samples taken on day 63 after the first injection. Cohort 1b enrolled 20 to 30 adults aged 18-55 years at a single site in Boston, USA, between 29 July and 7 August 2020. As a vaccine, Ad26.COV2.S was a replication-incompetent adenovirus type 26 vector that expressed a prefusion-stabilized SARS-CoV-2 spike protein derived from the original Wuhan strain. The CDR1 and CDR2 encoded by the germline V gene are MNHEY and SVGAGI. From the cysteine up to the phenylalanine, the CDR3 has a length of 15 residues. Of the read, only the CDR3 DNA is kept; its 45 bases are in frame from base 1. V ends up 2 bases short and J 2 bases short, with an unmatched junction base count of 6.

TCRbeta CDR3 regions were sequenced with the immunoSEQ Assay. After extraction, genomic DNA underwent amplification by bias-controlled multiplex PCR, followed by high-throughput sequencing. The study's own analysis went as follows. Collapsing and filtering of sequences were performed to quantify the absolute abundance of each unique TCRbeta CDR3 region. Usable DNA was measured by amplifying reference genes present in all nucleated cells, and TCRbeta template counts were normalized to that usable DNA to estimate T cell fraction. Repertoire TCRs were annotated as SARS-CoV-2-specific when V gene, CDR3 amino acid sequence and J gene were exactly matched to a known reactive TCR set. The reference SARS-CoV-2 TCR set came from MIRA and was filtered for enrichment in COVID-19-positive ImmuneCODE repertoires, removing public or cross-reactive TCRs. Using the MIRA antigens, annotated TCRs were further analysed by specific ORF or by position within an ORF. Breadth was defined as the number of annotated unique rearrangements divided by the total number of unique productive rearrangements, and depth was defined as the summed frequency of the annotated unique rearrangements. TCR breadth was compared between groups using two-sided Wilcoxon rank-sum tests. TCRdb retrieved this table from immuneACCESS and kept in-frame rearrangements only. Not all clones are present; in checked studies, unresolved V genes account for under half, and no reason is known for the remainder. From that table come the V and J calls and clone size; the DNA was used to work out D and trimming. The sample data list 300,000 to 400,000 clones, and around four fifths of these were observed just once. 2.1% of the sample lies in the top ten.

On the study overall, not on this receptor specifically: Non-spike TCR breadth was comparable between vaccine and placebo recipients, consistent with the vaccine containing only spike. Substantial breadth of spike-specific CD8+ and CD4+ T cell responses was reported after vaccination. The study lacked the statistical power to compare responses across vaccine doses or regimens. Ad26.COV2.S recipients had higher spike-specific TCR breadth than placebo recipients (P = 0.0014). The authors noted that the TCR breadth and depth analyses may have underestimated total T cell responses.

The material was peripheral blood, obtained in a trial of Ad26.COV2.S vaccine versus placebo. The sequence joins TRBV6-5 to TRBJ2-7, and TRBD1 matches 7 of the central bases. This TCR was sampled from a person between 18 and 60 years old who received the Ad26.COV2.S COVID-19 vaccine or a placebo. The nucleotides are TGTGCCAGCAGTTACGAGACAGGGATGCCCTACGAGCAGTACTTC. It encodes CASSYETGMPYEQYF.